A selection of T cell receptor beta chains follows, all from one sample in a study of T-cell memory formation after mild COVID-19. TCRdb reanalysed the 5' RACE reads using MiXCR and keeps one entry per CDR3 protein. The data hold hundreds of thousands of distinct CDR3 sequences, with about 22% observed a single time. Source material: PBMCs or a T cell subset sorted from them (not recorded which). The receptors here all came from an adult woman who had mild COVID-19 (a few samples of this study predate the infection). Cell type and time point are not known. Both conserved end residues are part of each CDR3. D genes are given only for firm matches. Part of the rows lack a size; the others show once, few, many or a class for expanded clones.

J gene | D gene | clone size | V gene | CDR3 DNA | CDR3 protein
TRBJ1-5 | - | - | TRBV6-6 | TGTGCCAGCAGTTACTCTGGCATGAATCAGCCCCAGCATTTT | CASSYSGMNQPQHF
TRBJ2-1 | - | few | TRBV4-3 | TGCGCCAGCAGCCTCAACCTCCGCCAGGGTCACAATGAGCAGTTCTTC | CASSLNLRQGHNEQFF
TRBJ2-1 | - | many | TRBV4-1 | TGCGCCAGCAGCCAAGACAGGGCATCAAGGTGGGATGAGCAGTTCTTC | CASSQDRASRWDEQFF
TRBJ2-3 | - | - | TRBV7-8 | TGTGCCAGCAGCTTAGACCTCTCGGATACGCAGTATTTT | CASSLDLSDTQYF
TRBJ2-1 | - | - | TRBV20-1 | TGCAGTGCTAGAGATGGGGGGACTGAGCAGTTCTTC | CSARDGGTEQFF
TRBJ2-1 | TRBD1 | few | TRBV7-9 | TGTGCCAGCAGCTCTCCCGGGACAGGGGTAGGGAATGAGCAGTTCTTC | CASSSPGTGVGNEQFF
TRBJ1-2 | - | - | TRBV18 | TGTGCCAGCTCACCACCAGGGTTCTACTATGGCTACACCTTC | CASSPPGFYYGYTF
TRBJ1-2 | - | - | TRBV20-1 | TGCAGTGCCAGAATAGGTGTCTATGGCTACACCTTC | CSARIGVYGYTF
TRBJ2-7 | TRBD1 | few | TRBV2 | TGTGCCAGCACCGAAAACGGGGGACAGGCCTACGAGCAGTACTTC | CASTENGGQAYEQYF
TRBJ2-6 | TRBD1 | many | TRBV12-3/TRBV12-4 | TGTGCCAGCAGTTTAGCACTGGGACAGAACTCTGGGGCCAACGTCCTGACTTTC | CASSLALGQNSGANVLTF
TRBJ2-2 | - | - | TRBV2 | TGTGCCAGCAGTGAAAGGCGGGCAGGGGGGACCGGGGAGCTGTTTTTT | CASSERRAGGTGELFF
TRBJ2-7 | - | - | TRBV27 | TGTGCCAGCAGGGCGGGTCGTCAGGGGACCTACGAGCAGTACTTC | CASRAGRQGTYEQYF
TRBJ1-1 | - | - | TRBV9 | TGTGCCAGCAGCGTAGCTGGGACTGAAGCTTTCTTT | CASSVAGTEAFF
TRBJ2-5 | - | few | TRBV7-2 | TGTGCCAGCAGCTTAGTGGTGGTCGGCGGGGTGATTGAAGAGACCCAGTACTTC | CASSLVVVGGVIEETQYF
TRBJ2-1 | TRBD2 | - | TRBV7-9 | TGTGCCAGCATCCTGACTAGCGGGATATACAATGAGCAGTTCTTC | CASILTSGIYNEQFF
TRBJ2-3 | TRBD1 | once | TRBV5-1 | TGCGCCAGCAGCTTGTCCGGGACAGTGCGCACAGATACGCAGTATTTT | CASSLSGTVRTDTQYF
TRBJ1-2 | TRBD1 | - | TRBV5-1 | TGCGCCAGCAGCGGCGGGACAGAATACTATGGCTACACCTTC | CASSGGTEYYGYTF
TRBJ2-3 | TRBD2 | few | TRBV27 | TGTGCCAGCACTAGCGGATTCACGCAGTATTTT | CASTSGFTQYF
TRBJ2-4 | - | - | TRBV5-1 | TGCGCCAGCAGCTTTGGTCAGGGGGAGGACATTCAGTACTTC | CASSFGQGEDIQYF
TRBJ2-3 | - | - | TRBV20-1 | TGCAGTGCTAGAGTGGGGGGACCCGGGGATACGCAGTATTTT | CSARVGGPGDTQYF
TRBJ2-2 | - | - | TRBV12-3/TRBV12-4 | TGTGCCAGCAGTTTTTGGCGTTCGATCGTCACCGGGGAGCTGTTTTTT | CASSFWRSIVTGELFF
TRBJ2-3 | - | - | TRBV11-2 | TGTGCCAGCAGCTTAGCCGGAGGGGGTAAAACAGATACGCAGTATTTT | CASSLAGGGKTDTQYF
TRBJ2-3 | TRBD1 | - | TRBV24-1 | TGTGCCACCGAGAGACAGGGGGAAACCTATACGCAGTATTTT | CATERQGETYTQYF
TRBJ1-1 | - | - | TRBV12-3/TRBV12-4 | TGTGCCAGCAGTCCGGATGCCACAGGGTTCAACACTGAAGCTTTCTTT | CASSPDATGFNTEAFF
TRBJ1-3 | TRBD1 | few | TRBV3-1 | TGTGCCAGCAGCCACCATACAGGGGCGGCAGGAAACACCATATATTTT | CASSHHTGAAGNTIYF
TRBJ2-1 | - | - | TRBV7-9 | TGTGCCAGCAGCCTTGGGGGGCTCCTTCTCAATGAGCAGTTCTTC | CASSLGGLLLNEQFF